This T cell receptor (beta chain) was sequenced during a study of CD8 T cells in Susac syndrome. The authors reverse transcribed roughly 0.5 to 1 ug RNA with random hexamers. One entry per CDR3 protein, called by TCRdb with MiXCR from the immunoSEQ multiplex PCR reads. The repertoire holds 100,000 to 150,000 distinct CDR3 sequences, with around 94% as singletons. TEMRA cells were FACS-enriched, while CD8+ and CD4+ T cells were negatively isolated. Study observations and caveats: The study recognized that its TCR sequencing and HLA analysis covered a relatively small number of individuals.

Remarks on this clonotype: Antigen specificity is unknown.

The sequencing sample was made of CD4+ T cells from PBMCs. This sequence originates from a human donor in good health.

The CDR3 DNA follows: TGTGCCAGCAGTCCACAGGGTTTCAAAAACATTCAGTACTTC. Its protein is CASSPQGFKNIQYF. The chain uses TRBV28 and TRBJ2-4; TRBD1 is a possible D gene (6 bases). CDR3 length: 14 amino acids. Germline loops: CDR1 MDHEN, CDR2 SYDVKM. Trimming took off 5 bases at V and 3 bases at J, with 11 bases between the two ends. Drawing the rest from reference TRBV28 and TRBJ2-4, the complete variable domain is DVKVTQSSRYLVKRTGEKVFLECVQDMDHENMFWYRQDPGLGLRLIYFSYDVKMKEKGDIPEGYSVSREKKERFSLILESASTNQTSMYLCASSPQGFKNIQYFGAGTRLSVL.